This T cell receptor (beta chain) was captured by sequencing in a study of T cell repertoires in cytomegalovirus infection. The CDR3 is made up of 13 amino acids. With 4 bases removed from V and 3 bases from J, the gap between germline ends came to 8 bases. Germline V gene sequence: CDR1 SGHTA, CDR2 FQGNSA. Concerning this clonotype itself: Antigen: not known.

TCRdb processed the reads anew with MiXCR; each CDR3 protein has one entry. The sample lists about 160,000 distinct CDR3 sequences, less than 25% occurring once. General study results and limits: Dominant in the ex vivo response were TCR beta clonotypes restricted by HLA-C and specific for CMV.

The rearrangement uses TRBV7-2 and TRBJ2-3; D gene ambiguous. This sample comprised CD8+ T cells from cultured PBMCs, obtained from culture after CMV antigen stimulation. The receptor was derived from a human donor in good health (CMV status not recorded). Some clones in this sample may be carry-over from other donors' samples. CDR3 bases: TGTGCCAGCAGCTATGTAAGGACAGATACGCAGTATTTT. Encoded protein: CASSYVRTDTQYF. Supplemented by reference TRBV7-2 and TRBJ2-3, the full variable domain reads GAGVSQSPSNKVTEKGKDVELRCDPISGHTALYWYRQSLGQGLEFLIYFQGNSAPDKSGLPSDRFSAERTGGSVSTLTIQRTQQEDSAVYLCASSYVRTDTQYFGPGTRLTVL.